The 2 T cell receptor beta chains presented below share a single source sample, sequenced in a study of blood T cell repertoires in COVID-19. Clones were read by immunoSEQ multiplex PCR, and TCRdb kept only the in-frame ones, dropping some. There are 200,000 to 250,000 clones in the sample; 82% occur only once, and 3% to 4% lies in the top ten. The sample comprised peripheral blood. The receptors here all came from a woman aged 80 or over with acute or convalescent COVID-19.

This clone was detected a few times. The chain couples TRBV6-6 to TRBJ1-5; 8 bases line up with TRBD1. This CDR3 is built from 16 residues. The germline V gene has CDR1 MNHNY and CDR2 SVGAGI (reference sequence). J was trimmed by 4 bases and V by 5 bases; bases with no gene match: 10. The CDR3 here is CASSSTDRGENQPQHF. The DNA for the CDR3 is TGTGCCAGCAGTAGTACCGACAGGGGTGAGAATCAGCCCCAGCATTTT.

This sequence joins TRBV29-1 and TRBJ2-3, with 10 bases lining up with TRBD1. The germline V gene encodes CDR1 SQVTM and CDR2 ANQGSEA. The CDR3 loop spans 16 amino acids. Unmatched junction bases numbered 9, after V lost 3 bases and J lost 3 bases. The CDR3 loop reads CSVDGDRGLGTDTQYF. The CDR3 DNA follows: TGCAGCGTTGACGGGGACAGGGGTCTAGGGACAGATACGCAGTATTTT.